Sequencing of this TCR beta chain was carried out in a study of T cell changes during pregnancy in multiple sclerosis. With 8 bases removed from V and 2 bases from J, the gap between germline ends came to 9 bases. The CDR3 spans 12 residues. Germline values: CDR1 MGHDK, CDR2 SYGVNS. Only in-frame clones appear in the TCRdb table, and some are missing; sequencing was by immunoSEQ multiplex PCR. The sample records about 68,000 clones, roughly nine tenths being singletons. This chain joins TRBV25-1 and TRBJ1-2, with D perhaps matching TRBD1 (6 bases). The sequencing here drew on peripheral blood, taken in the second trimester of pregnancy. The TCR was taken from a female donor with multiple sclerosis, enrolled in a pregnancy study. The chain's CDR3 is CASRDRNYGYTF. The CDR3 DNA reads TGTGCCAGCCGAGACAGGAACTATGGCTACACCTTC.